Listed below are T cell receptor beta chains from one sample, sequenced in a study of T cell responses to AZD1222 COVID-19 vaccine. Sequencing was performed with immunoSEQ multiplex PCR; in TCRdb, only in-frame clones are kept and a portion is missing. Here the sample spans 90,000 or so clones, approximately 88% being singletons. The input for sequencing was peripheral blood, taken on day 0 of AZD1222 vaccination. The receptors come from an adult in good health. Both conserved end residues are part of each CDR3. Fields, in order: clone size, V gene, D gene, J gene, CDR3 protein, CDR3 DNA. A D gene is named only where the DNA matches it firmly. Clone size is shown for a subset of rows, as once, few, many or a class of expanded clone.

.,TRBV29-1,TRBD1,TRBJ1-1,CSGGVDRYTEAFF,TGCAGCGGGGGAGTGGACAGGTATACTGAAGCTTTCTTT
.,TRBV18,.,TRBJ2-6,CASSANQGSGANVLTF,TGTGCCAGCTCAGCCAACCAGGGATCTGGGGCCAACGTCCTGACTTTC
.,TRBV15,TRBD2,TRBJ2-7,CATSRDPGLASAEQYF,TGTGCCACCAGCAGGGATCCGGGACTAGCGAGCGCCGAGCAGTACTTC
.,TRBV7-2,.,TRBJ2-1,CASSISFGDEQFF,TGTGCCAGCAGCATTTCCTTTGGGGATGAGCAGTTCTTC
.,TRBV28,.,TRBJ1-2,CASSRQFNYGYTF,TGTGCCAGCAGTAGACAGTTCAACTATGGCTACACCTTC
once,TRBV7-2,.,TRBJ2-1,CASSPEAGNEQFF,TGTGCCAGCAGCCCTGAAGCCGGGAATGAGCAGTTCTTC
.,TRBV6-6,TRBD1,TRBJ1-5,CASSLDRDGNQPQHF,TGTGCCAGCAGTCTCGACAGGGATGGCAATCAGCCCCAGCATTTT
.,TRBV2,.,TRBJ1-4,CATSESFNEKLFF,TGTGCCACCTCCGAGAGTTTTAATGAAAAACTGTTTTTT
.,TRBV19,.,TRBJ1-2,CASSMTEKGSGYTF,TGTGCCAGTAGTATGACAGAAAAGGGATCTGGCTACACCTTC
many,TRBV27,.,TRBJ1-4,CASSLARATNEKLFF,TGTGCCAGCAGTTTAGCCAGGGCGACTAATGAAAAACTGTTTTTT
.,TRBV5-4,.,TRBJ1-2,CASSSRSNYGYTF,TGTGCCAGCAGCTCCCGGTCGAACTATGGCTACACCTTC
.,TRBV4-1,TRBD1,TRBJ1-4,CASSQGQGAGNEKLFF,TGCGCCAGCAGCCAAGGACAGGGGGCAGGTAATGAAAAACTGTTTTTT
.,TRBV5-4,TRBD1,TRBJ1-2,CASSSTQGNYGYTF,TGTGCCAGCAGCTCTACACAGGGGAACTATGGCTACACCTTC
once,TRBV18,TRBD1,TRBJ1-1,CASSPPGRGPTEAFF,TGTGCCAGCTCACCACCGGGTAGGGGGCCCACTGAAGCTTTCTTT
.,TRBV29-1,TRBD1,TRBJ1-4,CSATGVANEKLFF,TGCAGCGCGACAGGGGTGGCTAATGAAAAACTGTTTTTT
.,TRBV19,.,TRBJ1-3,CASSRGNTIYF,TGTGCCAGTAGTCGTGGAAACACCATATATTTT
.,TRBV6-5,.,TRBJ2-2,CASSSPTRVDTGELFF,TGTGCCAGCAGTTCTCCGACTAGAGTCGACACCGGGGAGCTGTTTTTT
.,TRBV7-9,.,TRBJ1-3,CASSPRRRKDSGNTIYF,TGTGCCAGCAGCCCCCGGCGTCGAAAGGACTCTGGAAACACCATATATTTT
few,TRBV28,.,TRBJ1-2,CASNQDSGYGYTF,TGTGCCAGCAATCAGGACAGTGGCTATGGCTACACCTTC
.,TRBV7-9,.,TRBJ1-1,CASSLPVGRSTEAFF,TGTGCCAGCAGCCTCCCTGTTGGGAGAAGCACTGAAGCTTTCTTT
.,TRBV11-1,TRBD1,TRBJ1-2,CASSPQGGYGYTF,TGTGCCAGCAGCCCACAGGGGGGTTATGGCTACACCTTC
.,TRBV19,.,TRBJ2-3,CASSPSRRAGSTDTQYF,TGTGCCAGTAGTCCCAGCAGGAGGGCGGGGAGCACAGATACGCAGTATTTT
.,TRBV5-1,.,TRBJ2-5,CASSGGVLETQYF,TGCGCCAGCAGCGGAGGGGTCTTGGAGACCCAGTACTTC
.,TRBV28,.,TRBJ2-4,CASSFISIRLAKNIQYF,TGTGCCAGCAGTTTTATCTCCATCAGGCTAGCCAAAAACATTCAGTACTTC
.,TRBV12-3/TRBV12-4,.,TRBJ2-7,CASRRGVEQYF,TGTGCCAGCAGGAGGGGGGTGGAGCAGTACTTC
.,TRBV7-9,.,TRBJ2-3,CASSLLGDTQYF,TGTGCCAGCAGCTTATTGGGGGATACGCAGTATTTT
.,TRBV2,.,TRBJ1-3,CASRAYSGNTIYF,TGTGCCAGCAGGGCGTACTCTGGAAACACCATATATTTT
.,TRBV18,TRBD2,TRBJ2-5,CASSSLAGDTPGTQYF,TGTGCCAGCTCGTCACTAGCGGGAGATACCCCGGGGACCCAGTACTTC
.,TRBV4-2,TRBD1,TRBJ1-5,CASSNRDRGNQPQHF,TGTGCCAGCAGCAACCGGGACAGAGGCAATCAGCCCCAGCATTTT
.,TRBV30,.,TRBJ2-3,CAWSDLTDTQYF,TGTGCCTGGAGTGACCTCACAGATACGCAGTATTTT
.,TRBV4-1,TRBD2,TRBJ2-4,CASSPVPWTSGGRNIQYF,TGCGCCAGCAGCCCCGTCCCTTGGACTAGCGGGGGGAGAAACATTCAGTACTTC
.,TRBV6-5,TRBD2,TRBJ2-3,CASSKGTIGTDTQYF,TGTGCCAGCAGCAAAGGGACTATCGGAACAGATACGCAGTATTTT
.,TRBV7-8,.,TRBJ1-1,CASSLGVRPLMNTEAFF,TGTGCCAGCAGCTTAGGGGTCAGGCCCCTTATGAACACTGAAGCTTTCTTT
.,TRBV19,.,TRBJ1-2,CASSIGQQNYYGYTF,TGTGCCAGTAGTATAGGTCAGCAGAATTACTATGGCTACACCTTC
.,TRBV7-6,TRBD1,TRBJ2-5,CASSWTGGRETQYF,TGTGCCAGCAGCTGGACAGGGGGTCGCGAGACCCAGTACTTC
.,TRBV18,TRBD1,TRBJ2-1,CASSPDRGRNEQFF,TGTGCCAGCTCACCGGACAGGGGACGAAATGAGCAGTTCTTC
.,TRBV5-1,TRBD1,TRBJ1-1,CASSLTGGAIEAFF,TGCGCCAGCAGCCTGACAGGGGGCGCGATTGAAGCTTTCTTT
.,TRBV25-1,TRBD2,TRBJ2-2,CASSQEGLAAGELFF,TGTGCCAGCAGTCAGGAGGGGCTAGCGGCCGGGGAGCTGTTTTTT
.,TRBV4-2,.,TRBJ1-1,CASSQGSRENTEAFF,TGTGCCAGCAGCCAAGGGAGCCGGGAGAACACTGAAGCTTTCTTT
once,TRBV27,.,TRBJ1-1,CASSRHPGGGAPEAFF,TGTGCCAGCAGTCGACACCCCGGAGGGGGGGCGCCTGAAGCTTTCTTT
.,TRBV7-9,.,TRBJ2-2,CASSTTESNTGELFF,TGTGCCAGCAGCACGACGGAGTCGAACACCGGGGAGCTGTTTTTT
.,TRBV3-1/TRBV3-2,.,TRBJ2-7,CASSLRLGYEQYF,TGTGCCAGCAGTCTACGACTAGGCTACGAGCAGTACTTC
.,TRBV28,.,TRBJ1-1,CASSLRQGMNTEAFF,TGTGCCAGCAGTTTAAGGCAGGGAATGAACACTGAAGCTTTCTTT
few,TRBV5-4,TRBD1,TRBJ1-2,CASSFPRTGENYGYTF,TGTGCCAGCAGCTTCCCCCGGACAGGGGAGAACTATGGCTACACCTTC
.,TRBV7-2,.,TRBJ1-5,CASSPLLTGAGQPQHF,TGTGCCAGCAGCCCCCTCTTAACAGGAGCGGGTCAGCCCCAGCATTTT
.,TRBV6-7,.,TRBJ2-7,CASTAKPRRLSQAYEQYF,TGTGCCAGCACCGCCAAGCCTAGAAGACTGAGCCAAGCCTACGAGCAGTACTTC
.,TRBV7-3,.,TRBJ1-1,CASSFTYLGRENTEAFF,TGTGCCAGCAGCTTCACTTACCTGGGCCGCGAGAACACTGAAGCTTTCTTT